This entry lists 27 T cell receptor beta chains sequenced from one sample in a study of T cell responses to AZD1222 COVID-19 vaccine. Data came from immunoSEQ multiplex PCR; TCRdb stores just in-frame clones and leaves some out. The table lists approximately 150,000 clones, approximately 91% of them singletons, with 1.9% in the top ten. Here the sequenced sample was peripheral blood, taken 28 days after the second AZD1222 dose. The receptors shown here come from an adult who received the AZD1222 COVID-19 vaccine.

This chain connects TRBV3-1 (or the pseudogene TRBV3-2) to TRBJ1-5, with D perhaps TRBD1 (6 bases). The CDR3 covers 16 residues. CDR1 is LGHDT, CDR2 YNNKEL, per germline (reference sequence). The V end was cut by 1 base, the J end by 6 bases, with 16 bases between. In nucleotides, the CDR3 is TGTGCCAGCAGCCAAGGATTCGGGGGCCAGGGTCAGCCCCAGCATTTT. This sequence encodes CASSQGFGGQGQPQHF.

The chain carries TRBV2 and TRBJ1-5; weak D call: TRBD1 (5 bases). Deletions cut 3 bases from V and 6 bases from J, with 15 bases between. The CDR3 spans 15 residues. From germline, CDR1 is SNHLY and CDR2 FYNNEI. The CDR3 nucleotides read TGTGCCAGCAGTGATTCAGGGTACAAGGCTCAGCCCCAGCATTTT. Translation gives CASSDSGYKAQPQHF.

The chain combines TRBV9 with TRBJ1-1, with 7 bases identical to TRBD1. CDR3 length equals 13 residues. V dropped 3 bases and J dropped 3; count of bases not matched to a gene: 2. Germline V gene sequence: CDR1 SGDLS, CDR2 YYNGEE. This chain's CDR3 is CASSEQGHTEAFF. The CDR3 nucleotides read TGTGCCAGCAGCGAACAGGGGCACACTGAAGCTTTCTTT.

The chain combines TRBV5-6 with TRBJ2-7; D tentatively fits TRBD1 or TRBD2 (5 bases each). This CDR3 has 13 amino acids. The germline V gene encodes CDR1 SGHDT and CDR2 YYEEEE. Trimming took 3 bases from V and 6 from J, leaving 13 bases between them. The CDR3 DNA reads TGTGCCAGCAGCTGGGGGACCGTCCCCGAGCAGTACGTC. Amino acids: CASSWGTVPEQYV.

V usage is TRBV19 and J usage is TRBJ1-4; no firm D call. CDR3 length: 14 residues. V was cut by 6 bases and J by 7 bases, with 15 bases left in between. Germline loops: CDR1 LNHDA, CDR2 SQIVND (reference sequence). CDR3 DNA: TGTGCCAGTAGAGAATTGGGTTCTGGTGAAAAACTGTTTTTT. Translation gives CASRELGSGEKLFF.

The CDR3 spells CASSLEGSGYTF. CDR3 in DNA: TGTGCCAGCAGCTTGGAAGGGAGTGGCTACACCTTC. The chain links TRBV5-6 to TRBJ1-2, with unresolved D. The germline CDR1 and CDR2 sequences are SGHDT and YYEEEE. The CDR3 length is 12 residues. Trimming pared 0 bases from V and 7 bases from J, leaving 7 bases between.

Only one count was recorded for this clone. This chain's CDR3 is CASSAGTSGRQTDTQYF. DNA of the CDR3: TGTGCCAGCAGCGCCGGGACTAGCGGGAGACAAACAGATACGCAGTATTTT. This sequence joins TRBV2 and TRBJ2-3; 14 nucleotides match TRBD2. Trimming cost V 6 bases and J 3 bases; bases outside gene matches: 8. The CDR3 is made up of 17 amino acids. Germline values: CDR1 SNHLY, CDR2 FYNNEI.

This chain joins TRBV7-2 and TRBJ1-1, with D unclear. This CDR3 contains 13 residues. V shed 6 bases and J shed 5 bases, with 13 bases lying between them. Germline CDR1 SGHTA, CDR2 FQGNSA. CDR3 protein: CASRGTKSTEAFF. The CDR3, as DNA: TGTGCCAGCAGAGGTACAAAATCAACTGAAGCTTTCTTT.

The J gene is TRBJ1-1, the V gene TRBV19; TRBD1 matches 9 bases. Trimming took 5 bases from V and 6 from J; bases not matched to a gene: 10. The germline gives CDR1 LNHDA, CDR2 SQIVND (reference sequence). This CDR3 has 15 amino acids. In DNA form, the CDR3 reads TGTGCCAGTAGTCTCCGGACAGGGGAGGTTCCTGAAGCTTTCTTT. Encoded protein: CASSLRTGEVPEAFF.

This clone has only a few counts. The chain couples TRBV18 to TRBJ1-1; TRBD1 might be the D (5 bases). Trimming stripped 5 bases from V and 0 bases from J, with 16 bases between. The CDR3 runs 16 residues. Germline V gives CDR1 KGHSH, CDR2 LQKENI. CDR3 in amino acids: CASSDGFTGLNTEAFF. The CDR3 bases are TGTGCCAGCTCAGACGGATTTACAGGTTTGAACACTGAAGCTTTCTTT. Combining the CDR3 with reference TRBV18 and TRBJ1-1 gives the whole variable domain NAGVMQNPRHLVRRRGQEARLRCSPMKGHSHVYWYRQLPEEGLKFMVYLQKENIIDESGMPKERFSAEFPKEGPSILRIQQVVRGDSAAYFCASSDGFTGLNTEAFFGQGTRLTVV.

In regard to this clone: Relative to the germline gene, one junction end is altered; a read error may explain this. The J gene is TRBJ2-1, the V gene TRBV5-8, with no clear D. This CDR3 has 12 residues. Per germline, CDR1 SGHTS and CDR2 YDEGEE. CDR3 residues: CASNLGYSEQFF. The CDR3 DNA sequence: TGTGCCAGCAACTTAGGGTACAGTGAGCAGTTCTTC. The full variable domain, in which reference TRBV5-8 and TRBJ2-1 provide the parts outside the CDR3, is EAGVTQSPTHLIKTRGQQATLRCSPISGHTSVYWYQQALGLGLQFLLWYDEGEERNRGNFPPRFSGRQFPNYSSELNVNALELEDSALYLCASNLGYSEQFFGPGTRLTVL.

This chain uses TRBV6-2 or TRBV6-3 with TRBJ2-3, with TRBD2 identical over 11 bases. V shed 5 bases and J 0 bases; nucleotides not matched to a gene: 16. CDR3 size: 20 residues. Germline values: CDR1 MNHEY, CDR2 SVGEGT. The CDR3 sequence is CASSLAVAGGEGTSTDTQYF. CDR3 bases: TGTGCCAGCAGTCTCGCGGTAGCGGGAGGGGAAGGAACTAGCACAGATACGCAGTATTTT.

CDR3 loop: CASSWGDRVETQYF. The CDR3 DNA is TGTGCCAGCAGCTGGGGTGACAGGGTGGAGACCCAGTACTTC. The rearrangement joins TRBV7-9 to TRBJ2-5; 7 positions agree with TRBD1. V shed 4 bases, J shed 5 bases, and the junction held 7 bases outside the gene matches. Germline V gene sequence: CDR1 SEHNR, CDR2 FQNEAQ (reference sequence). This CDR3 has 14 residues.

In its sample, this clone was seen a few times. V is TRBV7-2 and J is TRBJ1-2; D not certain. Germline assignment: CDR1 SGHTA and CDR2 FQGNSA. Deletions cut 1 base from V and 0 bases from J, with 9 bases between. The CDR3 is 15 residues long. DNA for the CDR3: TGTGCCAGCAGCTTAGGGGCAGGAGCTAACTATGGCTACACCTTC. This sequence encodes CASSLGAGANYGYTF. The full variable domain, completed using reference TRBV7-2 and TRBJ1-2, is GAGVSQSPSNKVTEKGKDVELRCDPISGHTALYWYRQSLGQGLEFLIYFQGNSAPDKSGLPSDRFSAERTGGSVSTLTIQRTQQEDSAVYLCASSLGAGANYGYTFGSGTRLTVV.

As to this clone: Other DNA sequences of this sample code for an identical CDR3. This chain connects TRBV3-1 (or the pseudogene TRBV3-2) to TRBJ1-1, with a weak D call TRBD1 (6 bases). The germline V gene has CDR1 LGHDT and CDR2 YNNKEL (reference sequence). CDR3 length: 14 residues. Between the trimmed V and J ends, which lost 0 bases and 2 bases, there was a span of 7 bases. CDR3 in amino acids: CASSQDGGNTEAFF. In DNA form, the CDR3 reads TGTGCCAGCAGCCAAGATGGGGGCAACACTGAAGCTTTCTTT.

The CDR3 coding sequence is TGTGCCAGCAGCGTAGCGGCTCCATTCTCAGATACGCAGTATTTT. This translates into CASSVAAPFSDTQYF. The chain employs TRBV9 and TRBJ2-3; D is undetermined. The CDR3 is made up of 15 amino acids. From germline, CDR1 is SGDLS and CDR2 YYNGEE. V was shortened by 0 bases and J by 4 bases, with 12 bases between the two germline ends.

The chain links TRBV11-2 to TRBJ2-2; no clear D. This CDR3 has 14 residues. V lost 8 bases, J lost 1 base, and 11 bases lay in between. In germline, CDR1 is SGHAT, CDR2 FQNNGV. As DNA, the CDR3 is TGTGCCAGCGTCGCATACCGGAACACCGGGGAGCTGTTTTTT. Amino acid sequence: CASVAYRNTGELFF.

This clone was seen just once. The chain links TRBV29-1 to TRBJ1-2; D remains unclear. The V end was cut by 4 bases, the J end by 5 bases, with 11 bases between. Germline CDR1 SQVTM, CDR2 ANQGSEA. CDR3 length: 12 residues. DNA for the CDR3: TGCAGCGTTGGGGCTGCCTCTTATGGCTACACCTTC. Amino acid sequence: CSVGAASYGYTF. The whole variable domain, filled in from reference TRBV29-1 and TRBJ1-2, reads SAVISQKPSRDICQRGTSLTIQCQVDSQVTMMFWYRQQPGQSLTLIATANQGSEATYESGFVIDKFPISRPNLTFSTLTVSNMSPEDSSIYLCSVGAASYGYTFGSGTRLTVV.

The J gene is TRBJ2-5, the V gene TRBV19, with D perhaps TRBD1 (6 bases). V was clipped by 3 bases and J by 5 bases, with 16 bases between them. Germline values: CDR1 LNHDA, CDR2 SQIVND (reference sequence). The CDR3 extends over 15 amino acids. CDR3 bases: TGTGCCAGTAGTATGGGACAACTAGGTGGGGAGACCCAGTACTTC. Translating gives CASSMGQLGGETQYF.

The chain combines TRBV10-3 with TRBJ1-4; D not resolved. The CDR3 runs to 12 residues. The V and J ends lost 8 bases and 0 bases respectively, with 4 bases between them. In germline, CDR1 is ENHRY, CDR2 SYGVKD. The CDR3 coding sequence is TGTGCCATCGCAGCAACTAATGAAAAACTGTTTTTT. This encodes CAIAATNEKLFF.

In DNA, the CDR3 is TGTGCCAGCAGTGCGACAGGGATCGATTCACCCCTCCACTTT. Protein sequence: CASSATGIDSPLHF. This chain links TRBV2 with TRBJ1-6, with TRBD1 identical over 7 bases. Germline V gives CDR1 SNHLY, CDR2 FYNNEI. V was clipped by 4 bases and J by 8 bases; unmatched bases: 5. CDR3 size: 14 residues.

This chain joins TRBV13 and TRBJ1-1; no reliable D call. Germline lookup yields CDR1 PRHDT and CDR2 FYEKMQ (reference sequence). The CDR3 consists of 14 residues. Trimming shortened V by 4 bases and J by 2 bases, and 11 bases separated the two germline ends. Here the CDR3 reads CASSSTFVNTEAFF. The CDR3 DNA reads TGTGCCAGCAGCTCGACCTTTGTAAACACTGAAGCTTTCTTT.

The V gene is TRBV19, the J gene TRBJ2-1, with 8 nucleotides matching TRBD2. The CDR3 has 15 amino acids. Germline V CDR1 and CDR2: LNHDA, SQIVND (reference sequence). Unmatched junction bases numbered 9, after V lost 4 bases and J lost 7 bases. The CDR3 region has the DNA TGTGCCAGTAGTACCATAGCGGGAATCAGTAATGAGCAGTTCTTC. Protein sequence: CASSTIAGISNEQFF.

The rearrangement joins TRBV12-5 to TRBJ1-1, with D unresolved. With 0 bases removed from V and 7 bases from J, the gap between germline ends came to 9 bases. Germline CDR1 is LGHNT and CDR2 is FRNRAP. CDR3 length: 13 residues. The chain's CDR3 is CASGLVPNFEAFF. DNA of the CDR3: TGTGCTAGTGGTTTGGTACCCAATTTTGAAGCTTTCTTT. The whole variable domain, remainder taken from reference TRBV12-5 and TRBJ1-1, is DARVTQTPRHKVTEMGQEVTMRCQPILGHNTVFWYRQTMMQGLELLAYFRNRAPLDDSGMPKDRFSAEMPDATLATLKIQPSEPRDSAVYFCASGLVPNFEAFFGQGTRLTVV.

The chain combines TRBV6-4 with TRBJ2-7; the match to TRBD2 covers 12 bases. CDR3 size: 15 residues. The germline gives CDR1 MRHNA, CDR2 SNTAGT. Trimming removed 5 bases from V and 5 bases from J; junction bases left unmatched: 7. The chain's CDR3 is CASSPLAGGPDEQYV. The DNA of the CDR3 is TGTGCCAGCAGTCCCCTAGCGGGAGGGCCCGACGAGCAGTACGTC.

The V and J genes are TRBV23-1 and TRBJ2-7; D remains ambiguous. TRBV23-1 has ORF status, its function being uncertain. The CDR3 contains 16 residues. V was shortened by 6 bases and J by 3 bases, with 21 bases between the two germline ends. The CDR3 DNA is TGCGCCAGCAGCTCCGACGGTGAGGAATCCCACTACGAGCAGTACTTC. Its translation is CASSSDGEESHYEQYF.

This clone is a singleton in its sample. The chain combines TRBV30 with TRBJ1-6; tentatively, D is TRBD1 (6 bases). The ends were cut back, 3 bases at V and 11 bases at J, with 20 bases in the middle. Per the germline V gene, CDR1 is GTSNPN and CDR2 is SVGIG (reference sequence). This CDR3 has 15 amino acids. The CDR3 loop reads CAWRMEVGATAPLHF. CDR3 DNA sequence: TGTGCCTGGAGGATGGAGGTGGGGGCAACGGCACCCCTCCACTTT.